The clone carrying this T cell receptor (beta chain) was detected ten times or more. What it recognizes is unknown. TCRdb reprocessed the 5' RACE reads with MiXCR, giving one entry per CDR3 protein. The sample has about 8,400 distinct CDR3 sequences; approximately 5% are singletons. This specimen comes from a study of spatial heterogeneity in lung cancer. The study, taken as a whole, reports: The study found that expanded intratumoral alpha and beta TCR counts tracked tumor mutation counts.

The CDR3 sequence is 15 residues long. The V end lost 4 bases, the J end lost 2 bases, and 15 bases lay between the germline ends. CDR1 SQVTM and CDR2 ANQGSEA come from the germline V gene. The time point denotes: sample taken at primary tumor resection. Sequencing was performed on lung tumor tissue, taken at surgery. This sequence originates from a female donor with early-stage non-small cell lung cancer. The rearrangement joins TRBV29-1 to TRBJ1-5; a possible D gene is TRBD1 (5 bases). The CDR3 loop is CSVGEGKRGNQPQHF. The CDR3 DNA reads as TGCAGCGTTGGGGAGGGGAAACGAGGCAATCAGCCCCAGCATTTT.